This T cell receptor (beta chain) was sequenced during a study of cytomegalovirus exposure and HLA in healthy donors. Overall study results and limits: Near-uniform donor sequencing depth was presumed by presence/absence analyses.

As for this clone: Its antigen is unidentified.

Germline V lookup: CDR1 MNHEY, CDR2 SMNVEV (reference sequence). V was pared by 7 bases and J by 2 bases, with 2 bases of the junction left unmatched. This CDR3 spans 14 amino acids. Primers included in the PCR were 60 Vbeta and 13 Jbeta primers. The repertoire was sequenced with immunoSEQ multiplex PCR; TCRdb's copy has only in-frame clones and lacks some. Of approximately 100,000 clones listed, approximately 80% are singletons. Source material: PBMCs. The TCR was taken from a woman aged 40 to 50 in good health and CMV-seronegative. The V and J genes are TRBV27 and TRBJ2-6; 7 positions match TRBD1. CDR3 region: CASTTGPGANVLTF. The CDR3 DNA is TGTGCCAGCACGACAGGGCCTGGGGCCAACGTCCTGACTTTC. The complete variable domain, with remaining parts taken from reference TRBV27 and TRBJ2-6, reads EAQVTQNPRYLITVTGKKLTVTCSQNMNHEYMSWYRQDPGLGLRQIYYSMNVEVTDKGDVPEGYKVSRKEKRNFPLILESPSPNQTSLYFCASTTGPGANVLTFGAGSRLTVL.